These T cell receptor beta chains were read from a single sample in a study of CD4 T cells in relation to SARS-CoV-2 and coronaviruses. Profiling relied on immunoSEQ multiplex PCR, and the TCRdb table lists in-frame clones only, not all of them. The sample has about 40,000 clones; more than 70% are singletons. The antigens for these receptors are not known. The sample consisted of naive CD4+ T cells from PBMCs, cultured in vitro. These receptors originate from an adult with COVID-19. Each CDR3 is given with its conserved first and last residue. A D gene is named only where the DNA matches it firmly. Some rows mark clone size as missing; the rest say once, few, many or name a class of expanded clone.

TRBJ2-1 . TRBV7-2 . TGTGCCAGCAGCCTCATGCAGTTCAATGAGCAGTTCTTC CASSLMQFNEQFF
TRBJ1-2 . TRBV13 . TGTGCCAGCAGCCCCCAGGACAGAGCTAACTATGGCTACACCTTC CASSPQDRANYGYTF
TRBJ2-1 . TRBV30 TRBD2 TGTGCCCGTACTAGCGGGAGCCCCTACAATGAGCAGTTCTTC CARTSGSPYNEQFF
TRBJ2-1 . TRBV4-1 . TGCGCCAGCAGCCAAGAGGGGGGAAGGGTTAATGAGCAGTTCTTC CASSQEGGRVNEQFF
TRBJ1-6 . TRBV3-1/TRBV3-2 TRBD1 TGTGCCAGCAGCCACGGGGACAGGGGGTCGAATTCACCCCTCCACTTT CASSHGDRGSNSPLHF
TRBJ2-4 . TRBV11-1 TRBD1 TGTGCCAGCAGCACCGGACAGGCTCTAGCCAAAAACATTCAGTACTTC CASSTGQALAKNIQYF
TRBJ2-1 . TRBV7-3 TRBD2 TGTGCCAGCAGCTCCGGGACTAGCCTTTACAATGAGCAGTTCTTC CASSSGTSLYNEQFF
TRBJ2-2 few TRBV28 . TGTGCCAGCAGTTTATCTCTGGGGGTCACCGGGGAGCTGTTTTTT CASSLSLGVTGELFF
TRBJ2-7 few TRBV10-1 TRBD1 TGCGCCAGCAGCGGCCCAGGTGGACAGGCCTACGAGCAGTACTTC CASSGPGGQAYEQYF
TRBJ2-1 . TRBV28 . TGTGCCAGCAGGGAGGGGGGGGACAATGAGCAGTTCTTC CASREGGDNEQFF
TRBJ2-1 . TRBV7-2 . TGTGCCAGCAGCTTATTGGTGGTTGAGCAGTTCTTC CASSLLVVEQFF
TRBJ2-7 . TRBV28 . TGTGCCAGCAGCCCAGATACGTACGAGCAGTACTTC CASSPDTYEQYF
TRBJ2-3 . TRBV7-2 . TGTGCCAGCAGCTTGAGCACAGATACGCAGTATTTT CASSLSTDTQYF
TRBJ2-1 . TRBV12-3/TRBV12-4 . TGTGCCAGCAGTTCCGGAAGGGACAATGAGCAGTTCTTC CASSSGRDNEQFF
TRBJ2-7 . TRBV30 TRBD1 TGTGCCTGGAGTGTAGGCGTGAGACAGGGGGGCGAGCAGTACTTC CAWSVGVRQGGEQYF
TRBJ1-3 few TRBV9 . TGTGCCAGCAGCGTAGAACCGGGTTCTGGAAACACCATATATTTT CASSVEPGSGNTIYF
TRBJ2-7 . TRBV29-1 . TGCAGCGTTGTGAGGGGAGCGAATGAGCAGTACTTC CSVVRGANEQYF
TRBJ2-7 . TRBV28 TRBD2 TGTGCCAGCTCCGAACGGGGGGAGTACGAGCAGTACTTC CASSERGEYEQYF
TRBJ2-7 . TRBV10-2 TRBD2 TGCGCCAGCAAACCCGGGACTAGCTCCTACGAGCAGTACTTC CASKPGTSSYEQYF
TRBJ2-7 . TRBV18 . TGTGCCAGCTCACTTCAAGACCTCGAGCAGTACTTC CASSLQDLEQYF
TRBJ1-5 . TRBV27 . TGTGCCAGCAGTTTGACAGTAGCTCAGCCCCAGCATTTT CASSLTVAQPQHF
TRBJ1-2 . TRBV5-4 TRBD1 TGTGCCAGCAAGATGACAGGGGAGGCTTATGGCTACACCTTC CASKMTGEAYGYTF
TRBJ2-7 . TRBV27 TRBD1 TGTGCCAGCAGTTTCCGGGACAGGGGGCGGTACGAGCAGTACTTC CASSFRDRGRYEQYF
TRBJ2-7 . TRBV3-1/TRBV3-2 TRBD1 TGTGCCAGCAGCCCGGCGACAGGGTCAGGCTACGAGCAGTACTTC CASSPATGSGYEQYF
TRBJ2-5 . TRBV11-2 TRBD2 TGTGCCAGCAGACCGGGACTAGCGGGGTTTAGGGTCCAAGAGACCCAGTACTTC CASRPGLAGFRVQETQYF
TRBJ2-5 . TRBV5-1 . TGCGCCAGCAGGTCCGGGCAAGAGACCCAGTACTTC CASRSGQETQYF
TRBJ2-1 . TRBV3-1/TRBV3-2 TRBD2 TGTGCCAGCAGCCAAAGCCCTAGCGGGCTAAATGAGCAGTTCTTC CASSQSPSGLNEQFF
TRBJ2-1 . TRBV18 TRBD2 TGTGCCAGCTCGTTGTTACTAGCGACCTCCTACAATGAGCAGTTCTTC CASSLLLATSYNEQFF
TRBJ2-7 . TRBV11-2 . TGTGCCACCCGCGGGGACACCTACGAGCAGTACTTC CATRGDTYEQYF
TRBJ2-5 . TRBV28 TRBD2 TGTGCCAGCAGTTTACTGGCGGGAGTGGTAGAGACCCAGTACTTC CASSLLAGVVETQYF
TRBJ2-2 . TRBV28 TRBD2 TGTGCCAGCAGCACTAGCGGGAAGGGCACCGGGGAGCTGTTTTTT CASSTSGKGTGELFF
TRBJ2-5 . TRBV30 . TGTGCCTGGAGTGTCCGGCGTCTGGAGACCCAGTACTTC CAWSVRRLETQYF
TRBJ2-2 . TRBV5-1 . TGCGCCAGCAGCTTTATACAGGCTCCGAACACCGGGGAGCTGTTTTTT CASSFIQAPNTGELFF
TRBJ2-1 few TRBV18 TRBD2 TGTGCCAGCTCACCTTCTAGCGGGAGAAGTGAGCAGTTCTTC CASSPSSGRSEQFF
TRBJ1-2 once TRBV6-5 TRBD1 TGTGCCAGTACGGGACAGACTAACTATGGCTACACCTTC CASTGQTNYGYTF